One and the same sample provided the 8 T cell receptor beta chains below, sequenced in a study of cytomegalovirus exposure and HLA in healthy donors (TCRdb year 2017). The protocol used for the library was the immunoSEQ multiplex PCR assay. A mixture of 60 forward primers for TCR Vbeta segments and 13 reverse primers for TCR Jbeta segments was used in the multiplex PCR. TCRdb took this table from immuneACCESS and kept in-frame rearrangements with V and J called. Such tables lack part of the clones; where checked against another copy, unresolved V genes explain under half of the gap, and the rest is unexplained. Recorded for this sample are over 100,000 clones; 79% of them occurred a single time. The ten largest clones add up to around 3% of the sample. Sequencing was performed on PBMCs. The source of these receptors is a woman aged 18-29 years in good health and CMV-seropositive.

This clone was counted a few times. The V call is TRBV7-9, the J call TRBJ2-1; perhaps TRBD1 as D (6 bases). The CDR3 is 13 residues long. CDR1 and CDR2 (germline): SEHNR, FQNEAQ (reference sequence). V lost 1 base, J lost 9 bases, and 10 bases lay in between. The CDR3 loop is CASSLEQGSEQFF. The CDR3 region has the DNA TGTGCCAGCAGCTTAGAGCAGGGGTCTGAGCAGTTCTTC.

The J gene is TRBJ2-7, the V gene TRBV5-1; D might be TRBD2 (6 bases). Germline V gene sequence: CDR1 SGHRS, CDR2 YFSETQ. There are 13 residues in the CDR3. Trimming took 4 bases from V and 3 from J, leaving 11 bases between them. As DNA, the CDR3 is TGCGCCAGCAGCATGGACGGGGGCTACGAGCAGTACTTC. It specifies CASSMDGGYEQYF.

This chain links TRBV28 with TRBJ2-7, with D possibly TRBD2 on 6 matching bases. The CDR3 extends over 18 amino acids. The V and J ends lost 3 bases and 0 bases respectively, with 21 bases between them. Germline V gene lookup returns CDR1 MDHEN and CDR2 SYDVKM. The CDR3, as DNA: TGTGCCAGCAGTTTCATTCCTAAACGCGGGATTACCTCCTACGAGCAGTACTTC. Translated: CASSFIPKRGITSYEQYF.

The rearrangement joins TRBV18 to TRBJ2-6; no firm D call. V was pared by 3 bases and J by 0 bases, with 6 bases between. The CDR3 runs to 15 residues. Germline-derived CDR1 and CDR2 are KGHSH and LQKENI. Written as DNA, the CDR3 is TGTGCCAGCTCACCGGAGCGCTCTGGGGCCAACGTCCTGACTTTC. Its translation: CASSPERSGANVLTF.

The CDR3: CASSSGTGRNTGELFF. The CDR3 nucleotides read TGTGCCAGCAGCTCAGGGACAGGGAGGAACACCGGGGAGCTGTTTTTT. The rearrangement joins TRBV9 to TRBJ2-2, with 9 bases identical to TRBD1. Germline CDR1 and CDR2: SGDLS and YYNGEE. The CDR3 consists of 16 residues. The trim removed 4 bases at V and 1 base at J, leaving 5 bases unmatched.

The V gene is TRBV5-8, the J gene TRBJ1-5; a weak D match, TRBD1 (5 bases). V was pared by 4 bases and J by 0 bases, with 8 bases between. CDR1 is SGHTS and CDR2 is YDEGEE in the germline V gene. The CDR3 runs 14 residues. The CDR3 loop is CASSRGDSNQPQHF. Here the CDR3 DNA reads TGTGCCAGCAGCAGGGGCGATAGCAATCAGCCCCAGCATTTT.

The rearrangement links TRBV10-3 to TRBJ2-2; 7 bases map to TRBD1. Germline lookup yields CDR1 ENHRY and CDR2 SYGVKD. This CDR3 contains 15 residues. J was trimmed by 5 bases and V by 6 bases; bases with no gene match: 9. The CDR3 region has the DNA TGTGCCATCAGGGGCGCAGGGGGTGGTACCGGGGAGCTGTTTTTT. Its protein product is CAIRGAGGGTGELFF.

The V call is TRBV2, the J call TRBJ2-1; the D gene is possibly TRBD2 (5 bases). Trimming removed 4 bases at V and 5 bases at J, with 9 bases between. The CDR3 runs to 13 residues. Germline CDR1 SNHLY, CDR2 FYNNEI. The CDR3 nucleotides are TGTGCCAGCAGTGGGACGGGAAACAATGAGCAGTTCTTC. Protein product: CASSGTGNNEQFF.